What follows are 25 T cell receptor beta chains derived from one specimen sequenced in a study of cytomegalovirus exposure and HLA in healthy donors. PCR involved 60 Vbeta and 13 Jbeta primers. The repertoire was sequenced with immunoSEQ multiplex PCR; TCRdb's copy has only in-frame clones and lacks some. The sample has over 60,000 clones, approximately 70% seen once. Sequencing used PBMCs. Receptors were obtained from a male donor in good health and CMV-seropositive.

This clone was seen a handful of times. V and J are TRBV5-8 and TRBJ2-3; D is undetermined. CDR3 length: 13 amino acids. Trimming stripped 0 bases from V and 2 bases from J, with 4 bases between. The V gene's germline CDR1 is SGHTS and CDR2 YDEGEE. The CDR3: CASSLGATDTQYF. The DNA for the CDR3 is TGTGCCAGCAGCTTGGGGGCCACAGATACGCAGTATTTT.

This rearrangement joins TRBV10-3 to TRBJ2-5, with 10 bases identical to TRBD1. Judging by the DNA end, TRBJ2-7 fits better; the J call may be wrong. Germline V gene data show CDR1 as ENHRY and CDR2 as SYGVKD. CDR3 length: 15 residues. As DNA, the CDR3 is TGTGCCATCAGTGGAGGGGACAGGGGAGGTTACGAGCAGTACTTC. It translates to CAISGGDRGGYEQYF.

The chain employs TRBV2 and TRBJ1-6; weak D call: TRBD1 (6 bases). CDR1 and CDR2 from the germline V gene are SNHLY and FYNNEI. This CDR3 region has 14 residues. V lost 5 bases, J lost 7 bases, and 12 bases lay in between. For the CDR3, the DNA is TGTGCCAGCAGTTCGACAGGCCGGAATTCACCCCTCCACTTT. As protein: CASSSTGRNSPLHF.

Regarding this clone: At one of its ends the junction is not consistent with the germline gene, which may arise from a read error. The rearrangement joins TRBV7-9 to TRBJ1-2; D is unclear. CDR1 and CDR2 (germline): SEHNR, FQNEAQ (reference sequence). The CDR3 is 12 amino acids. CDR3 in amino acids: CSSSRGDYGYTF. The CDR3, as DNA: TGTTCCAGCAGCCGGGGTGACTATGGCTACACCTTC.

This chain uses TRBV19 with TRBJ1-5; 8 bases agree with TRBD1. V was clipped by 6 bases and J by 5 bases; unmatched bases: 9. The CDR3 is 15 residues long. Germline CDR1 and CDR2: LNHDA and SQIVND (reference sequence). This CDR3 is CASRVTGQDYQPQHF. In nucleotides, the CDR3 is TGTGCCAGTAGGGTCACGGGACAGGATTATCAGCCCCAGCATTTT.

This clone was seen a handful of times. The rearrangement links TRBV29-1 to TRBJ1-2; 7 nucleotides line up with TRBD1. Germline V gene sequence: CDR1 SQVTM, CDR2 ANQGSEA. The J segment lost 6 bases and the V segment lost 0 bases, leaving 7 bases of the junction unmatched. CDR3 length: 14 amino acids. DNA for the CDR3: TGCAGCGTTGAAGAGACAGGGACATACCATGGCTACACCTTC. This encodes CSVEETGTYHGYTF.

This rearrangement joins TRBV5-4 to TRBJ2-3; D unclear. V was clipped by 0 bases and J by 0 bases, with 5 bases between them. The CDR3 extends over 14 amino acids. Germline V gene data show CDR1 as SGHNT and CDR2 as YYREEE (reference sequence). CDR3 residues: CASSLGRSTDTQYF. As DNA, the CDR3 is TGTGCCAGCAGCTTGGGCAGGAGCACAGATACGCAGTATTTT.

The J gene is TRBJ2-6, the V gene TRBV4-1, with TRBD2 matching over 11 bases. The ends lost 1 base at V and 3 bases at J; junction bases unmatched: 2. The CDR3 runs to 17 residues. Per germline, CDR1 MGHRA and CDR2 YSYEKL. CDR3 in DNA: TGCGCCAGCAGCCAAGGACTAGCGGGAAGTGGGGCCAACGTCCTGACTTTC. Encoded protein: CASSQGLAGSGANVLTF.

The chain is built from TRBV27 and TRBJ2-5; 8 bases map to TRBD2. Trimming took 2 bases from V and 11 from J; bases not matched to a gene: 13. Germline loops: CDR1 MNHEY, CDR2 SMNVEV (reference sequence). This CDR3 contains 15 residues. This CDR3 reads CASSLSYLSGGEQYF. CDR3 bases: TGTGCCAGCAGTTTAAGCTATCTAAGCGGGGGTGAGCAGTACTTC.

This clone showed up just a few times. The chain couples TRBV6-5 to TRBJ1-5; D remains ambiguous. CDR3 length: 15 amino acids. The germline gives CDR1 MNHEY, CDR2 SVGAGI. V lost 6 bases and J 0 bases, leaving 12 bases between the germline ends. The CDR3 DNA follows: TGTGCCAGCAGCCTGTCAACATCTAGCAATCAGCCCCAGCATTTT. It yields the protein CASSLSTSSNQPQHF.

The chain recombines TRBV7-9 with TRBJ2-3, with 13 bases aligning to TRBD2. Looked up from germline, CDR1 is SEHNR and CDR2 is FQNEAQ (reference sequence). The CDR3 totals 16 residues. V lost 5 bases, J lost 5 bases, and 7 bases stayed unmatched. CDR3 sequence (DNA): TGTGCCAGCAGCCTCACTAGCGGGGGGGCCGAAGATACGCAGTATTTT. This codes for CASSLTSGGAEDTQYF.

The chain joins TRBV4-3 to TRBJ2-4, with 8 bases matching TRBD2. Losses at the gene ends were 0 bases for V and 0 bases for J; bases not matched to a gene: 16. This CDR3 spans 21 amino acids. The germline V gene has CDR1 LGHNA and CDR2 YSLEER. CDR3 loop: CASSQEPPSGLVTLAKNIQYF. The DNA for the CDR3 is TGCGCCAGCAGCCAAGAGCCCCCCTCGGGACTAGTTACACTAGCCAAAAACATTCAGTACTTC.

The table lists this clone with a count of one. The genes are TRBV19 and TRBJ2-3, with a weak D call TRBD2 (7 bases). The germline V gene encodes CDR1 LNHDA and CDR2 SQIVND (reference sequence). Trimming removed 5 bases from V and 2 bases from J, with 20 bases in between. This CDR3 is built from 17 residues. CDR3 sequence (DNA): TGTGCCAGTAGTTTACCCGCAGCGGGACACTACACAGATACGCAGTATTTT. Amino acid sequence: CASSLPAAGHYTDTQYF.

This clone has only a few counts. The chain carries TRBV6-6 and TRBJ2-5, with TRBD2 matching 9 bases. The CDR3 loop spans 16 amino acids. Germline CDR1 reads MNHNY; CDR2 reads SVGAGI (reference sequence). V dropped 5 bases and J dropped 5; count of bases not matched to a gene: 12. The CDR3 loop reads CASSRTGTSLAETQYF. The CDR3 bases are TGTGCCAGCAGTCGCACCGGGACTAGCCTCGCGGAGACCCAGTACTTC.

The rearrangement uses TRBV5-6 and TRBJ1-6; D gene uncertain. Trimming stripped 1 base from V and 4 bases from J, with 6 bases between. The CDR3 has 14 amino acids. Germline V gene sequence: CDR1 SGHDT, CDR2 YYEEEE. In DNA, the CDR3 is TGTGCCAGCAGCTTGAACAGTTATAATTCACCCCTCCACTTT. Translation gives CASSLNSYNSPLHF.

The rearrangement links TRBV7-9 to TRBJ2-1; D unresolved. The CDR3 loop spans 10 amino acids. The germline V gene encodes CDR1 SEHNR and CDR2 FQNEAQ (reference sequence). V gave up 6 bases and J gave up 7 bases, with 4 bases separating them. The CDR3 region has the DNA TGTGCCAGCAGTTCGAATGAGCAGTTCTTC. Protein sequence: CASSSNEQFF.

The rearrangement joins TRBV10-3 to TRBJ2-7, with 7 positions matching TRBD1. The CDR3 is 16 residues long. The junction had 7 bases not matched to a gene; V was cut back by 0 bases and J by 2 bases. Germline assignment: CDR1 ENHRY and CDR2 SYGVKD. CDR3 residues: CAISESRGRTTYEQYF. CDR3 coding DNA: TGTGCCATCAGTGAGTCGAGGGGGCGAACGACCTACGAGCAGTACTTC.

A few counts support this clone. The chain employs TRBV11-2 and TRBJ2-5, with a possible D match to TRBD1 (6 bases). In germline, CDR1 is SGHAT, CDR2 FQNNGV. Trimming removed 6 bases from V and 4 bases from J, with 9 bases in between. CDR3 length equals 12 residues. CDR3 bases: TGTGCCAGCAGGCTGGGGGCAGAGACCCAGTACTTC. This gives the protein CASRLGAETQYF.

The J gene is TRBJ2-7, the V gene TRBV7-6; 9 nucleotides agree with TRBD1. V lost 4 bases to trimming and J lost 4 bases; unmatched junction nucleotides: 20. Germline V CDR1 and CDR2: SGHVS, FNYEAQ. There are 19 residues in the CDR3. This CDR3 reads CASSSIDRGISPSQYEQYF. The CDR3 bases are TGTGCCAGCAGCTCCATAGACAGGGGGATATCTCCTTCCCAATACGAGCAGTACTTC.

The chain carries TRBV4-1 and TRBJ2-4, with 8 bases aligning to TRBD2. Germline V gives CDR1 MGHRA, CDR2 YSYEKL. J was trimmed by 6 bases and V by 5 bases; bases with no gene match: 21. This CDR3 region has 19 residues. The CDR3 DNA is TGCGCCAGCAGCTTCCAACGAGCCGGGAGGGGGGGTCTGGGAAACATTCAGTACTTC. Protein product: CASSFQRAGRGGLGNIQYF.

This clone appeared a few times. The CDR3 nucleotides read TGTGCCAGCAGTGAGGGCCTTGACCTTCACACCATATATTTT. As protein: CASSEGLDLHTIYF. The chain recombines TRBV6-1 with TRBJ1-3; D is ambiguous. The germline V and J ends were trimmed by 3 bases and 8 bases, with 14 bases remaining between them. There are 14 residues in the CDR3. The germline gives CDR1 MNHNS, CDR2 SASEGT.

This chain connects TRBV19 to TRBJ1-6; 9 bases fit TRBD1. The germline gives CDR1 LNHDA, CDR2 SQIVND (reference sequence). V was pared by 4 bases and J by 7 bases, with 11 bases of the junction left unmatched. The CDR3 spans 17 residues. CDR3 in amino acids: CASSNPTGTGRNSPLHF. In DNA, the CDR3 is TGTGCCAGTAGTAACCCTACCGGGACAGGGAGAAATTCACCCCTCCACTTT.

The chain uses TRBV6-6 and TRBJ1-4; possibly TRBD1 for D (5 bases). The germline gives CDR1 MNHNY, CDR2 SVGAGI (reference sequence). This CDR3 is 16 amino acids long. V lost 5 bases, J lost 4 bases, and 17 bases lay in between. The DNA of the CDR3 is TGTGCCAGCAGTCCCCTCACAGGACACCATAATGAAAAACTGTTTTTT. This translates into CASSPLTGHHNEKLFF.

The chain is built from TRBV7-6 and TRBJ2-1, with 14 positions matching TRBD2. The germline gives CDR1 SGHVS, CDR2 FNYEAQ. The trim removed 1 base at V and 7 bases at J, leaving 0 bases unmatched. The CDR3 covers 15 residues. The CDR3 protein is CASSLGLAGGNEQFF. The CDR3 nucleotides are TGTGCCAGCAGCTTAGGACTAGCGGGGGGGAATGAGCAGTTCTTC.

The rearrangement links TRBV29-1 to TRBJ1-2; 10 bases fit TRBD1. CDR1 and CDR2 (germline): SQVTM, ANQGSEA. This CDR3 spans 13 amino acids. J gave up 4 bases and V 3 bases, and 2 bases lay outside the gene matches. CDR3 nucleotides: TGCAGCGTTGAGGGACAGGGGTTCTATGGCTACACCTTC. The encoded protein is CSVEGQGFYGYTF.